The source of this TCR beta chain is a study of Graves' ophthalmopathy and Graves' hyperthyroidism. RNA transcripts were the source from which TCR beta CDR3 regions were amplified. HTBI primers were used in a first-round RT-PCR, which preceded a second-round multiplex PCR. TCRdb independently ran MiXCR on the multiplex PCR reads; one entry per CDR3 protein. The repertoire holds about 170,000 distinct CDR3 sequences, 30% to 45% seen once, with approximately 6.3% in the top ten. Where ophthalmopathy was present, donors had moderate-to-severe activity, CAS ≥3, NOSPECS ≥4 and duration under 3 months. Clinicians diagnosed using symptoms, serum thyroxine, TRAb, thyroid ultrasound and orbital computed tomography. This CDR3 comprises 15 residues. CDR1 is MNHNS, CDR2 SASEGT, per germline. After removal of 2 bases from V and 6 bases from J, the junction contained 6 bases not matched to a gene.

This chain connects TRBV6-1 to TRBJ1-1, with TRBD1 identical over 10 bases. This receptor was identified in a woman aged 40 to 50 with Graves' ophthalmopathy. Material: peripheral blood. The chain's CDR3 is CASSEPDRGRSEAFF. The CDR3 coding sequence is TGTGCCAGCAGTGAACCAGACAGGGGGCGGTCTGAAGCTTTCTTT.